In its sample, the clone carrying this T cell receptor (beta chain) was seen once. Trimming removed 10 bases at V and 3 bases at J, with 12 bases between. This CDR3 spans 13 amino acids. The germline CDR1 and CDR2 sequences are MNHNS and SASEGT. The data were taken from a study of identical twins. MiXCR, applied by TCRdb to the 5' RACE reads, yields one record per CDR3 protein. The profile shows about 520,000 distinct CDR3 sequences, roughly 21% of them singletons. These same records also appear under a second study, on T cells expressing NK-cell markers. That source notes: Sequencing of TCR beta repertoires drew on sorted CD3+CD56+NKG2C+, CD3+CD56+NKG2C- and CD3+CD56-NKG2C+ T cells. More than 5 donors carried dominant NKG2C+ clonotypes that made up about 1.0-8% of their CD8+ T cells. The same clonotypes also predominated in the CD3+CD56-NKG2C+ fraction of a handful of donors.

The receptor was isolated from a woman in her late teens or twenties in good health. The chain is built from TRBV6-1 and TRBJ1-4; no clear D gene. The sequencing input was CD4+ T cells sorted from blood. The CDR3 spells CATRRVANEKLFF. The DNA of the CDR3 is TGTGCCACCAGGCGGGTGGCTAATGAAAAACTGTTTTTT.